Reported below is one T cell receptor (beta chain). These data originate in a study of T cell changes during pregnancy in multiple sclerosis. Trimming left V 6 bases short and J 3 bases short, with 11 bases between. Looked up from germline, CDR1 is SGHNT and CDR2 is YENEEA. This CDR3 has 13 residues. Sequencing used immunoSEQ multiplex PCR; TCRdb keeps in-frame clones, though not all of them. The table records approximately 90,000 clones, roughly 89% of them present only once. The sample here was peripheral blood, taken after pregnancy. This clonotype was sampled from a female donor in good health, enrolled as a control in a pregnancy study. The rearrangement joins TRBV11-3 to TRBJ2-5; TRBD2 might be the D (5 bases). In DNA, the CDR3 is TGTGCCAGCAGTCGGGGTGTGGAAGAGACCCAGTACTTC. This codes for CASSRGVEETQYF.